What follows are 22 T cell receptor beta chains derived from one specimen sequenced in a study of T cells after yellow fever vaccination. MiXCR was run by TCRdb on the 5' RACE reads, yielding one entry per CDR3 protein. The repertoire includes hundreds of thousands of distinct CDR3 sequences, 9% to 15% of them detected once, and just under 15% sits in the top ten. This sample comprised PBMCs, obtained on the day of the yellow fever booster vaccination. The source is a man aged 30 to 45 who received the YFV17D yellow fever vaccine.

For this clonotype: Relative to the germline gene, one junction end is altered; a read error may explain this. The chain has TRBV6-2 or TRBV6-3 and TRBJ2-5; 9 bases line up with TRBD2. Germline loops: CDR1 MNHEY, CDR2 SVGEGT. The CDR3 covers 13 residues. The CDR3 DNA reads as TGTGCCAGCAGTTACGGGACTAGCCCCCCGACGGACTTC. It is translated as CASSYGTSPPTDF.

This clonotype has a handful of counts. The J gene is TRBJ1-3, the V gene TRBV29-1; no reliable D call. The CDR3 spans 13 residues. With 2 bases removed from V and 2 bases from J, the gap between germline ends came to 7 bases. Germline assignment: CDR1 SQVTM and CDR2 ANQGSEA. The CDR3 is CSVERGPGNTIYF. The CDR3 region has the DNA TGCAGCGTTGAACGAGGACCTGGAAACACCATATATTTT.

The CDR3 nucleotides read TGCGCCAGCAGCTTGGTTGGACCGGCGGACGAGACCCAGTACTTC. This codes for CASSLVGPADETQYF. This sequence joins TRBV5-1 and TRBJ2-5; D is unresolved. V was shortened by 0 bases and J by 5 bases, with 14 bases between the two germline ends. This CDR3 contains 15 residues. Germline V lookup: CDR1 SGHRS, CDR2 YFSETQ.

This clonotype has a count of ten or more. The chain uses TRBV21-1 and TRBJ2-1; the table's D call of TRBD2 was not tested on the DNA. TRBV21-1 constitutes a pseudogene. The CDR3 has 15 residues. The CDR3 DNA is TGTGCCAGCAGCAAAGAAGTTCTAGCGAGGGGTGAGCAGTTCTTC. It is translated as CASSKEVLARGEQFF.

This clonotype has only a few counts. The genes are TRBV7-3 and TRBJ2-2, with 8 bases identical to TRBD1. Trimming at V came to 4 bases and at J to 7 bases, leaving 2 bases not matched to a gene. CDR1 and CDR2 (germline): SGHTA, FQGTGA. CDR3 length: 13 residues. The CDR3 sequence: CASSSGGYGELFF. CDR3 coding DNA: TGTGCCAGCAGCTCAGGGGGCTACGGGGAGCTGTTTTTT. Looking up the rest from reference TRBV7-3 and TRBJ2-2 gives the full variable domain: GAGVSQTPSNKVTEKGKYVELRCDPISGHTALYWYRQSLGQGPEFLIYFQGTGAADDSGLPNDRFFAVRPEGSVSTLKIQRTERGDSAVYLCASSSGGYGELFFGEGSRLTVL.

The rearrangement joins TRBV28 to TRBJ2-3; possible D gene TRBD1, 5 bases. This CDR3 contains 13 residues. Germline V gives CDR1 MDHEN, CDR2 SYDVKM. The V end lost 6 bases, the J end lost 4 bases, and 11 bases lay between the germline ends. CDR3 protein: CASRGVMPDTQYF. The CDR3 bases are TGTGCCAGCAGAGGGGTGATGCCAGATACGCAGTATTTT.

This clonotype showed up just a few times. The CDR3 DNA is TGTGCCAGCAGTGATGGGCGGAAAGCGAGGGACTATGGCTACACCTTC. This sequence encodes CASSDGRKARDYGYTF. The rearrangement uses TRBV2 and TRBJ1-2; no reliable D call. V dropped 3 bases and J dropped 3 bases, with 17 bases sitting between them. Germline loops: CDR1 SNHLY, CDR2 FYNNEI. The CDR3 covers 16 residues.

This clonotype has more than one count but fewer than ten. The gene calls are TRBV6-1 and TRBJ2-2; D possibly corresponds to TRBD2 (7 bases). Per the germline V gene, CDR1 is MNHNS and CDR2 is SASEGT. This CDR3 is 15 amino acids long. V lost 3 bases, J lost 6 bases, and 14 bases lay in between. The CDR3 spells CASSELVGGPGELFF. CDR3 coding DNA: TGTGCCAGCAGTGAGCTCGTCGGGGGGCCCGGGGAGCTGTTTTTT.

This chain connects TRBV20-1 to TRBJ1-1; no clear D gene. CDR1 is DFQATT, CDR2 SNEGSKA, per germline (reference sequence). Between the trimmed V and J ends, which lost 0 bases and 6 bases, there was a span of 8 bases. This CDR3 is built from 12 residues. In DNA, the CDR3 is TGCAGTGCTAGAGATCGAAGGTCTGAAGCTTTCTTT. Encoded protein: CSARDRRSEAFF.

This clonotype was counted ten times or more. The CDR3 region has the DNA TGTGCCAGCAGCCTCAGTGAGGGCCACGAGCAGTACTTC. The encoded protein is CASSLSEGHEQYF. This rearrangement joins TRBV7-2 to TRBJ2-7; tentatively, D is TRBD2 (5 bases). Germline values: CDR1 SGHTA, CDR2 FQGNSA. Trimming left V 5 bases short and J 5 bases short, with 13 bases between. The CDR3 extends over 13 amino acids. The whole variable domain, remainder taken from reference TRBV7-2 and TRBJ2-7, is GAGVSQSPSNKVTEKGKDVELRCDPISGHTALYWYRQSLGQGLEFLIYFQGNSAPDKSGLPSDRFSAERTGGSVSTLTIQRTQQEDSAVYLCASSLSEGHEQYFGPGTRLTVT.

This clonotype was observed a few times. The chain uses TRBV11-2 and TRBJ2-3, with D possibly being TRBD1 (6 bases). Germline V CDR1 and CDR2: SGHAT, FQNNGV. V dropped 5 bases and J dropped 5 bases, with 14 bases sitting between them. The CDR3 sequence is 14 residues long. The DNA for the CDR3 is TGTGCCAGCAGCCTCGGGACACGGCGAGATACGCAGTATTTT. It is translated as CASSLGTRRDTQYF.

This clonotype showed up many times. This chain joins TRBV4-3 and TRBJ2-7; the D gene is possibly TRBD1 (5 bases). The V end lost 0 bases, the J end lost 2 bases, and 14 bases lay between the germline ends. Germline-derived CDR1 and CDR2 are LGHNA and YSLEER. The CDR3 loop spans 16 amino acids. The CDR3 reads CASSQDNSRGTYEQYF. The CDR3 nucleotides are TGCGCCAGCAGCCAAGATAACAGTAGGGGCACCTACGAGCAGTACTTC.

This clonotype came up once. This rearrangement joins TRBV20-1 to TRBJ2-5; the D gene is possibly TRBD2 (5 bases). CDR1 DFQATT and CDR2 SNEGSKA come from the germline V gene (reference sequence). The length of the CDR3 is 14 residues. Trimming cost V 3 bases and J 6 bases, with 17 bases left between them. The CDR3 region is CSASREPFIQTQYF. CDR3 in DNA: TGCAGTGCTAGTCGGGAACCATTCATACAGACCCAGTACTTC.

This clonotype was counted only a few times. The chain employs TRBV7-7 and TRBJ2-3; D is uncertain. The CDR3 spans 13 residues. Trimming pared 5 bases from V and 5 bases from J, leaving 11 bases between. Germline V CDR1 and CDR2: SSHAT, FNYEAQ (reference sequence). The CDR3 DNA reads as TGTGCCAGCAGCGTGAGTATAGAAGATACGCAGTATTTT. Translating gives CASSVSIEDTQYF.

This clonotype was counted a few times. The CDR3 region is CASSSPITSGRSNEQFF. Written as DNA, the CDR3 is TGCGCCAGCAGCTCACCCATCACTAGCGGGAGAAGCAATGAGCAGTTCTTC. This chain uses TRBV5-1 with TRBJ2-1; 11 positions agree with TRBD2. Trimming at V came to 3 bases and at J to 6 bases, leaving 11 bases not matched to a gene. The CDR3 has 17 amino acids. From germline, CDR1 is SGHRS and CDR2 YFSETQ.

This clonotype occurred a few times. This sequence joins TRBV30 and TRBJ2-5; D remains ambiguous. There are 12 residues in the CDR3. Trimming removed 2 bases at V and 1 base at J, with 5 bases between. Germline CDR1 reads GTSNPN; CDR2 reads SVGIG (reference sequence). CDR3 amino acids: CAWSNFQETQYF. CDR3 sequence (DNA): TGTGCCTGGAGTAACTTCCAAGAGACCCAGTACTTC.

This clonotype has only a few counts. V gene TRBV12-5 combines with J gene TRBJ2-1, with 9 bases aligning to TRBD2. This CDR3 is 16 amino acids long. From germline, CDR1 is LGHNT and CDR2 FRNRAP. The J segment lost 5 bases and the V segment lost 6 bases, leaving 11 bases of the junction unmatched. For the CDR3, the DNA is TGTGCTAGTGGCCGACCCCGGATAGCGGGGGACAATGAGCAGTTCTTC. This translates into CASGRPRIAGDNEQFF.

This clonotype appeared a few times. The chain links TRBV10-2 to TRBJ2-3, with a weak D call TRBD1 (6 bases). The V end lost 3 bases, the J end lost 0 bases, and 13 bases lay between the germline ends. CDR3 length equals 16 residues. Germline V gene lookup returns CDR1 WSHSY and CDR2 SAAADI. The CDR3 sequence: CASSDVEQGSTDTQYF. DNA for the CDR3: TGCGCCAGCAGTGATGTGGAACAGGGAAGCACAGATACGCAGTATTTT.

This clonotype was picked up a small number of times. CDR3 coding DNA: TGTGCCACCAGCAGAGGGAACAGGGGTTTGGGCTACGAGCAGTACTTC. This sequence encodes CATSRGNRGLGYEQYF. The chain links TRBV15 to TRBJ2-7; 7 nucleotides align to TRBD1. The CDR3 loop spans 16 amino acids. Germline trimming cut 1 base from V and 3 bases from J; bases unmatched to any gene: 9. The germline V gene encodes CDR1 LNHNV and CDR2 YYDKDF (reference sequence). The complete variable domain, with remaining parts taken from reference TRBV15 and TRBJ2-7, reads DAMVIQNPRYQVTQFGKPVTLSCSQTLNHNVMYWYQQKSSQAPKLLFHYYDKDFNNEADTPDNFQSRRPNTSFCFLDIRSPGLGDTAMYLCATSRGNRGLGYEQYFGPGTRLTVT.

This clonotype occurred many times. CDR3 in amino acids: CATSDPINEQFF. CDR3 coding DNA: TGTGCCACCAGTGATCCAATCAATGAGCAGTTCTTC. This sequence joins TRBV24-1 and TRBJ2-1; D is uncertain. Germline lookup yields CDR1 KGHDR and CDR2 SFDVKD. The CDR3 spans 12 residues. Trimming left V 3 bases short and J 6 bases short, with 5 bases between.

V gene TRBV29-1 combines with J gene TRBJ1-1; D may be TRBD1 (5 bases). There are 12 residues in the CDR3. Germline V gene data show CDR1 as SQVTM and CDR2 as ANQGSEA. Between the trimmed V and J ends, which lost 7 bases and 0 bases, there was a span of 9 bases. CDR3 coding DNA: TGCAGCGGGGGGGGAATGAACACTGAAGCTTTCTTT. Protein: CSGGGMNTEAFF. Combining the CDR3 with reference TRBV29-1 and TRBJ1-1 gives the whole variable domain SAVISQKPSRDICQRGTSLTIQCQVDSQVTMMFWYRQQPGQSLTLIATANQGSEATYESGFVIDKFPISRPNLTFSTLTVSNMSPEDSSIYLCSGGGMNTEAFFGQGTRLTVV.

This chain connects TRBV7-2 to TRBJ2-5; D is ambiguous. The V gene's germline CDR1 is SGHTA and CDR2 FQGNSA. This CDR3 spans 15 amino acids. Between the trimmed V and J ends, which lost 3 bases and 2 bases, there was a span of 13 bases. This chain's CDR3 is CASSFPGAAQETQYF. In DNA, the CDR3 is TGTGCCAGCAGCTTCCCGGGTGCAGCTCAAGAGACCCAGTACTTC.